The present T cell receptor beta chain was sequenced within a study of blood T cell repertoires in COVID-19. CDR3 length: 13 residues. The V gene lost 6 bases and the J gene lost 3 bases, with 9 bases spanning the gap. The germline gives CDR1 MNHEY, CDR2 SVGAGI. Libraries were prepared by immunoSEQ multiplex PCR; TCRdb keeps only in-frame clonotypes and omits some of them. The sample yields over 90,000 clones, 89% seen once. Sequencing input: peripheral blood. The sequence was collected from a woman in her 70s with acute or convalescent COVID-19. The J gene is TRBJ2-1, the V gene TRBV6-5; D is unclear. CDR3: CASSNHGYNEQFF. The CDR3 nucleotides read TGTGCCAGCAGCAACCACGGCTACAATGAGCAGTTCTTC.